The 20 T cell receptor beta chains below were found in one sample sequenced in a study of control samples from healthy donors and cancer patients. Assay: immunoSEQ multiplex PCR; the TCRdb copy retains only in-frame clones and omits some. The sample has over 150,000 clones, 85% to 95% seen once. The sample was blood. The receptors were gathered from a man aged 40-50 years in good health.

The chain has TRBV25-1 and TRBJ1-1; TRBD1 might be the D (5 bases). CDR1 is MGHDK and CDR2 is SYGVNS in the germline V gene. Trimming shortened V by 3 bases and J by 11 bases, and 13 bases separated the two germline ends. CDR3 length: 12 residues. Here the CDR3 reads CASSEGGRAAFF. CDR3 sequence (DNA): TGTGCCAGCAGTGAGGGCGGCAGGGCCGCTTTCTTT. Full variable domain (outside the CDR3, taken from reference TRBV25-1 and TRBJ1-1): EADIYQTPRYLVIGTGKKITLECSQTMGHDKMYWYQQDPGMELHLIHYSYGVNSTEKGDLSSESTVSRIRTEHFPLTLESARPSHTSQYLCASSEGGRAAFFGQGTRLTVV.

The V call is TRBV30, the J call TRBJ1-6, with D possibly matching TRBD1 (5 bases). CDR3 length: 15 amino acids. Germline CDR1 reads GTSNPN; CDR2 reads SVGIG (reference sequence). Deletions cut 0 bases from V and 9 bases from J, with 15 bases between. The CDR3 bases are TGTGCCTGGAGTGTAGGAGGGGACGGGAGTTCACCCCTCCACTTT. Protein product: CAWSVGGDGSSPLHF.

Points on this clone: Within the sample, other DNA sequences also encode this same CDR3. The CDR3 DNA reads as TGTGCCAGCTCAGCGGCGGGTTACGAGCAGTACTTC. Translated, it gives CASSAAGYEQYF. The rearrangement links TRBV18 to TRBJ2-7; D may be TRBD2 (5 bases). The CDR3 totals 12 residues. The V end lost 5 bases, the J end lost 4 bases, and 9 bases lay between the germline ends. The germline CDR1 and CDR2 sequences are KGHSH and LQKENI.

The chain carries TRBV5-4 and TRBJ1-2; 11 nucleotides align to TRBD1. The germline V gene encodes CDR1 SGHNT and CDR2 YYREEE (reference sequence). J was trimmed by 6 bases and V by 5 bases; bases with no gene match: 12. The CDR3 sequence is 16 residues long. CDR3 region: CASRTFQAGQGDGYTF. CDR3 in DNA: TGTGCCAGCAGAACATTCCAGGCGGGACAGGGGGATGGCTACACCTTC.

The chain joins TRBV6-6 to TRBJ1-2; the D is unclear. V lost 6 bases and J 4 bases, leaving 9 bases between the germline ends. The CDR3 has 12 residues. Germline V gene sequence: CDR1 MNHNY, CDR2 SVGAGI (reference sequence). In nucleotides, the CDR3 is TGTGCCAGCAGCCCGCGGGGCTATGGCTACACCTTC. This sequence encodes CASSPRGYGYTF.

J is TRBJ2-7 and V is TRBV30, with D possibly being TRBD2 (5 bases). Germline CDR1 is GTSNPN and CDR2 is SVGIG (reference sequence). V was cut by 2 bases and J by 3 bases, with 8 bases left in between. The CDR3 totals 12 residues. Written as DNA, the CDR3 is TGTGCCTGGAGTCCCGGGGACTACGAGCAGTACTTC. As protein: CAWSPGDYEQYF. The full variable domain, completed using reference TRBV30 and TRBJ2-7, is SQTIHQWPATLVQPVGSPLSLECTVEGTSNPNLYWYRQAAGRGLQLLFYSVGIGQISSEVPQNLSASRPQDRQFILSSKKLLLSDSGFYLCAWSPGDYEQYFGPGTRLTVT.

The chain joins TRBV11-3 to TRBJ2-1; D is possibly TRBD1 (7 bases). This CDR3 has 15 amino acids. V was clipped by 1 base and J by 2 bases, with 9 bases between them. Germline values: CDR1 SGHNT, CDR2 YENEEA. CDR3 protein: CASSLGGTAYNEQFF. The DNA of the CDR3 is TGTGCCAGCAGCTTAGGCGGGACAGCCTACAATGAGCAGTTCTTC.

This chain links TRBV30 with TRBJ1-1, with D perhaps matching TRBD1 (5 bases). CDR1 is GTSNPN, CDR2 SVGIG, per germline (reference sequence). This CDR3 region has 11 residues. V was clipped by 5 bases and J by 8 bases, with 12 bases between them. The CDR3 spells CAWSGTAEAFF. CDR3 nucleotides: TGTGCCTGGTCTGGGACCGCCGAAGCTTTCTTT.

The V call is TRBV13, the J call TRBJ2-7; 10 bases agree with TRBD2. The junction had 6 bases not matched to a gene; V was cut back by 5 bases and J by 5 bases. The CDR3 sequence is 14 residues long. Germline-derived CDR1 and CDR2 are PRHDT and FYEKMQ (reference sequence). This CDR3 is CASSRTGTSDEQYF. CDR3 DNA sequence: TGTGCCAGCAGCCGAACCGGGACTAGCGACGAGCAGTACTTC.

The rearrangement uses TRBV4-1 and TRBJ2-7; D may be TRBD2 (6 bases). The germline V and J ends were trimmed by 3 bases and 2 bases, with 14 bases remaining between them. Germline-derived CDR1 and CDR2 are MGHRA and YSYEKL. The CDR3 loop spans 15 amino acids. Here the CDR3 reads CASSQGRGNPYEQYF. In DNA, the CDR3 is TGCGCCAGCAGCCAGGGGCGGGGAAACCCCTACGAGCAGTACTTC.

The chain links TRBV11-2 to TRBJ1-1, with D unclear. Per germline, CDR1 SGHAT and CDR2 FQNNGV. Trimming took 3 bases from V and 3 from J, leaving 14 bases between them. CDR3 length: 15 amino acids. The CDR3 here is CASSFSWGRYTEAFF. For the CDR3, the DNA is TGTGCCAGCAGCTTTTCGTGGGGAAGGTACACTGAAGCTTTCTTT. Full variable domain (outside the CDR3, taken from reference TRBV11-2 and TRBJ1-1): EAGVAQSPRYKIIEKRQSVAFWCNPISGHATLYWYQQILGQGPKLLIQFQNNGVVDDSQLPKDRFSAERLKGVDSTLKIQPAKLEDSAVYLCASSFSWGRYTEAFFGQGTRLTVV.

This clone was seen a single time. The rearrangement uses TRBV20-1 and TRBJ2-1, with D perhaps TRBD2 (6 bases). Trimming stripped 3 bases from V and 10 bases from J, with 10 bases between. The CDR3 runs to 11 residues. Germline-derived CDR1 and CDR2 are DFQATT and SNEGSKA (reference sequence). As DNA, the CDR3 is TGCAGTGCTAGTTATGGGAGGGAGCAGTTCTTC. It encodes CSASYGREQFF.

The chain is built from TRBV7-9 and TRBJ2-3; tentatively, D is TRBD1 (8 bases). CDR3 length: 14 residues. Trimming took off 4 bases at V and 4 bases at J, with 12 bases between the two ends. Germline CDR1 is SEHNR and CDR2 is FQNEAQ (reference sequence). CDR3 nucleotides: TGTGCCAGCAGCTCACAGGGGGGGTCAGATACGCAGTATTTT. The encoded protein is CASSSQGGSDTQYF. The entire variable domain, with the rest obtained from reference TRBV7-9 and TRBJ2-3, is as follows: DTGVSQNPRHKITKRGQNVTFRCDPISEHNRLYWYRQTLGQGPEFLTYFQNEAQLEKSRLLSDRFSAERPKGSFSTLEIQRTEQGDSAMYLCASSSQGGSDTQYFGPGTRLTVL.

This clone has a handful of counts. The chain has TRBV14 and TRBJ2-4; D remains unclear. The CDR3 is 14 amino acids. V lost 1 base and J lost 6, with 10 bases in between. CDR1 is SGHDN and CDR2 is FVKESK in the germline V gene. CDR3 residues: CASSQGPFRNIQYF. In DNA form, the CDR3 reads TGTGCCAGCAGCCAAGGACCATTCCGAAACATTCAGTACTTC.

The count of this clone is one. V and J are TRBV24-1 and TRBJ2-5; TRBD2 matches at 14 bases. J was trimmed by 0 bases and V by 4 bases; bases with no gene match: 6. The CDR3 runs to 18 residues. From germline, CDR1 is KGHDR and CDR2 SFDVKD. The CDR3 loop is CATSETTSGGGYQETQYF. The CDR3 bases are TGTGCCACCAGTGAGACGACTAGCGGGGGGGGGTACCAAGAGACCCAGTACTTC.

This chain connects TRBV15 to TRBJ1-5, with 9 bases matching TRBD1. This CDR3 has 15 amino acids. The germline V gene encodes CDR1 LNHNV and CDR2 YYDKDF (reference sequence). V lost 4 bases and J lost 2; bases outside the gene matches: 3. CDR3 DNA sequence: TGTGCCACCAGCACCCGGACAGGGGGCAATCAGCCCCAGCATTTT. Amino acid sequence: CATSTRTGGNQPQHF.

This clone was picked up a small number of times. The chain has TRBV10-3 and TRBJ1-2; 7 bases match TRBD1. This CDR3 spans 13 amino acids. With 5 bases clipped from V and 9 bases from J, the junction kept 9 bases outside the gene matches. Germline V CDR1 and CDR2: ENHRY, SYGVKD. The CDR3 protein is CAISSLGDSSYTF. CDR3 DNA: TGTGCCATCAGTTCCCTGGGGGACAGTAGCTACACCTTC.

The rearrangement uses TRBV18 and TRBJ1-3; unclear D gene. V was pared by 6 bases and J by 1 base, with 10 bases between. The V gene's germline CDR1 is KGHSH and CDR2 LQKENI. The CDR3 has 14 residues. The CDR3: CASSRTGSGNTIYF. DNA of the CDR3: TGTGCCAGCTCGCGGACGGGATCTGGAAACACCATATATTTT.

The chain joins TRBV28 to TRBJ1-4; D remains unclear. The CDR3 is 11 amino acids. Per the germline V gene, CDR1 is MDHEN and CDR2 is SYDVKM. The ends were cut back, 6 bases at V and 8 bases at J, with 7 bases in the middle. CDR3 region: CASRTTEKLFF. CDR3 coding DNA: TGTGCCAGCAGGACCACGGAAAAACTGTTTTTT.

The V call is TRBV6-1, the J call TRBJ2-7, with a possible D match to TRBD1 (5 bases). The CDR3 contains 18 residues. V lost 3 bases, J lost 1 base, and 22 bases lay in between. Germline V CDR1 and CDR2: MNHNS, SASEGT. The CDR3 loop reads CASSDGPVLGRASYEQYF. The CDR3 nucleotides read TGTGCCAGCAGTGACGGTCCCGTCCTTGGCAGGGCATCCTACGAGCAGTACTTC.